The sequence of this T cell receptor beta chain was determined in a study of Graves' ophthalmopathy and Graves' hyperthyroidism. This clonotype was recorded many times. This CDR3 has 12 amino acids. The V end was cut by 3 bases, the J end by 4 bases, with 6 bases between. Germline V gives CDR1 MDHEN, CDR2 SYDVKM. CAS ≥3, NOSPECS ≥4, moderate-to-severe activity and duration under 3 months marked donors with ophthalmopathy. Other autoimmune disease, uncontrolled infection, pregnancy and lactation led to exclusion. TCR beta CDR3 regions were amplified from RNA transcripts. First-round RT-PCR relied on HTBI primers, and a second-round multiplex PCR came next. TCRdb called the multiplex PCR reads again in MiXCR, with one record for every CDR3 protein. The data show hundreds of thousands of distinct CDR3 sequences, with approximately 14% seen just once and over 7.5% held by the top ten.

The clonotype was recovered from a woman aged 25 to 45 with Graves' ophthalmopathy. The sequenced sample was blood. The J gene is TRBJ1-2, the V gene TRBV28; D is undetermined. The DNA of the CDR3 is TGTGCCAGCAGTTTTAGTCTCTATGGCTACACCTTC. Translation gives CASSFSLYGYTF.